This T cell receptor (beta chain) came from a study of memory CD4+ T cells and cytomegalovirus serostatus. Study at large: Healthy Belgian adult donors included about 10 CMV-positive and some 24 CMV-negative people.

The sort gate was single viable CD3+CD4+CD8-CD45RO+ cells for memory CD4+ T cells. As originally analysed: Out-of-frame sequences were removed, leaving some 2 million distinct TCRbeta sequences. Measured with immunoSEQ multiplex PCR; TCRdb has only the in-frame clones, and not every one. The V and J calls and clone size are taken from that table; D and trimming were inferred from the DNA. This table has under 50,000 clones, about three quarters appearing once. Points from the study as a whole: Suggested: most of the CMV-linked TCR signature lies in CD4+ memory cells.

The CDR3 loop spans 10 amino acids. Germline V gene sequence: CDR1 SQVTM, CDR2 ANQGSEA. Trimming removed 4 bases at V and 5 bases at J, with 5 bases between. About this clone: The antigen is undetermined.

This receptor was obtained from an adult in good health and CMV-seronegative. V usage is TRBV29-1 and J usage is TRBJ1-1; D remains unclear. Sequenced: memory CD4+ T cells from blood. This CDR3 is CSVVWTEAFF. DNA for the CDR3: TGCAGCGTTGTTTGGACTGAAGCTTTCTTT.